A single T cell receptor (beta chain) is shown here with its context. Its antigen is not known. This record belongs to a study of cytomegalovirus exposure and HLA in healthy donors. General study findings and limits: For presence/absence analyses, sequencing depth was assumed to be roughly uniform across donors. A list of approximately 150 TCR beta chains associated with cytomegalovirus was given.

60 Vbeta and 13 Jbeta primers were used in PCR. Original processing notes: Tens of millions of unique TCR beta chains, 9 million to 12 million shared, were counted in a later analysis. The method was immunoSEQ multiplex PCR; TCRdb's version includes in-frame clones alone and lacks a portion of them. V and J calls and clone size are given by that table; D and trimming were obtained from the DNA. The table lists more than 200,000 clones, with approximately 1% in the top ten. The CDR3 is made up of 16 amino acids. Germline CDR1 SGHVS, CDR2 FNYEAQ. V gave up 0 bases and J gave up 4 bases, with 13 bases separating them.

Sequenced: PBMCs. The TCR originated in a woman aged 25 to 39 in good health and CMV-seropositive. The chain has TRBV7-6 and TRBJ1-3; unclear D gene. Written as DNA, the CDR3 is TGTGCCAGCAGCTTAGCGCTCGGGGTTTCAGGAAACACCATATATTTT. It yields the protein CASSLALGVSGNTIYF.